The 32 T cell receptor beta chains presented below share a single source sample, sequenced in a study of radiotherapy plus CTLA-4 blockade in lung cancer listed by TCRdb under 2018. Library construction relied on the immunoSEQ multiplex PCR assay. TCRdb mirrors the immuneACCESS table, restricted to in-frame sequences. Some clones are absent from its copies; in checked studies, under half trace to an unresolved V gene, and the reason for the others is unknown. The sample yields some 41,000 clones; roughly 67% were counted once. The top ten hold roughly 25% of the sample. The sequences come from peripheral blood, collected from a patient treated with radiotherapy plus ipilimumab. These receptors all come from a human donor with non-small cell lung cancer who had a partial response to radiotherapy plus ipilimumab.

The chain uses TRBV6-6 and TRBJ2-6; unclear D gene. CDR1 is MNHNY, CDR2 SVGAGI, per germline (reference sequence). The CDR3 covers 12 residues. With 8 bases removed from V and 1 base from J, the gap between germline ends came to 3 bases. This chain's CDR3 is CASSSGANVLTF. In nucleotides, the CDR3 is TGTGCCAGCTCTTCTGGGGCCAACGTCCTGACTTTC.

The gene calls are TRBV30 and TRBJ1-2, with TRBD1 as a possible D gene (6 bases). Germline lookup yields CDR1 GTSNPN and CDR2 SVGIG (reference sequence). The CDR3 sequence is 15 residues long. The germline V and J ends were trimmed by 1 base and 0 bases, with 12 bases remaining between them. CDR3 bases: TGTGCCTGGAGTGCTGGACAGATCTCTAACTATGGCTACACCTTC. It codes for CAWSAGQISNYGYTF.

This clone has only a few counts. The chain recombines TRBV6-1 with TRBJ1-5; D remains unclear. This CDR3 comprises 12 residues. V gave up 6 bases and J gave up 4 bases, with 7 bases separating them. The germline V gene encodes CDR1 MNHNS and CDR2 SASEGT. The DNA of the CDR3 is TGTGCCAGCAGAGGAGCTAATCAGCCCCAGCATTTT. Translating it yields CASRGANQPQHF.

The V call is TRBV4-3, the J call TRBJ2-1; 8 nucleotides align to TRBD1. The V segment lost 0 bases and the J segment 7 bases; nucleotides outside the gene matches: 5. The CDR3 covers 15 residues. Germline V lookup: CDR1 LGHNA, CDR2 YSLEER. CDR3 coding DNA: TGCGCCAGCAGCCAAGACAGGGGGCGCGGGAATGAGCAGTTCTTC. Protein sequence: CASSQDRGRGNEQFF.

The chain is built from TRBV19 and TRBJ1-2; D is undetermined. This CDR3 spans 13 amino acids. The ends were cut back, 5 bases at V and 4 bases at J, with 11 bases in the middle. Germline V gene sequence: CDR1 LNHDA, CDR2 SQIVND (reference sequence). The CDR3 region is CASSSTASYGYTF. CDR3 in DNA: TGTGCCAGTAGTTCCACAGCATCCTATGGCTACACCTTC.

The CDR3 DNA sequence: TGTGCCAGTACCCATAGGGGGCCCGACAGGGTAGGCTTCTATGGCTACACCTTC. Translated: CASTHRGPDRVGFYGYTF. The V and J genes are TRBV19 and TRBJ1-2; 7 bases agree with TRBD1. With V trimmed by 7 bases and J by 4 bases, 21 bases remained unmatched. CDR1 and CDR2 from the germline V gene are LNHDA and SQIVND (reference sequence). The CDR3 runs 18 residues. Looking up the rest from reference TRBV19 and TRBJ1-2 gives the full variable domain: DGGITQSPKYLFRKEGQNVTLSCEQNLNHDAMYWYRQDPGQGLRLIYYSQIVNDFQKGDIAEGYSVSREKKESFPLTVTSAQKNPTAFYLCASTHRGPDRVGFYGYTFGSGTRLTVV.

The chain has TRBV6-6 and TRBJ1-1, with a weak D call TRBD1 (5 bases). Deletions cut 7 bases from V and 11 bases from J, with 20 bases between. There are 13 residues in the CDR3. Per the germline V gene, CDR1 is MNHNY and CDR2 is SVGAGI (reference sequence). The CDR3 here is CASKTVGGKVAFF. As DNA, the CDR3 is TGTGCCAGCAAGACAGTCGGGGGAAAGGTGGCTTTCTTT.

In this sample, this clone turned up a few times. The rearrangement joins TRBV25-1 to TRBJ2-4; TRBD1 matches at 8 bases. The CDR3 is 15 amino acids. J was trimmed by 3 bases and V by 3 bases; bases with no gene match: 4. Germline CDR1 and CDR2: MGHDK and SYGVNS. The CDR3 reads CASSETGVGKNIQYF. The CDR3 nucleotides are TGTGCCAGCAGTGAGACAGGGGTTGGCAAAAACATTCAGTACTTC.

DNA for the CDR3: TGTGCCAGTAGTACCCACAGGGGCAGCAACTATGGCTACACCTTC. This codes for CASSTHRGSNYGYTF. The chain combines TRBV19 with TRBJ1-2, with TRBD1 matching 7 bases. Trimming took 4 bases from V and 2 from J; bases not matched to a gene: 7. The CDR3 has 15 residues. Germline V gives CDR1 LNHDA, CDR2 SQIVND (reference sequence).

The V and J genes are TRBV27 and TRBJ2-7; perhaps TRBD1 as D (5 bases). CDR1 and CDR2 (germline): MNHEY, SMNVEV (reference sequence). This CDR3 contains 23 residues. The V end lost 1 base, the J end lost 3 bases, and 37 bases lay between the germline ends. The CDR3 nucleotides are TGTGCCAGCAGTTTATTTGGTGTGGTACGCTCTCGGGTGGTTTCAGGGTGGTACTACGAGCAGTACTTC. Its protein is CASSLFGVVRSRVVSGWYYEQYF.

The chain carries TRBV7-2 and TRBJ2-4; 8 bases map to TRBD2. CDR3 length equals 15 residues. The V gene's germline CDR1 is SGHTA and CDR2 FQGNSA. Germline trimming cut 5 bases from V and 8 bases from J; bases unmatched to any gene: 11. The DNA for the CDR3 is TGTGCCAGCAGCGTCGCCGGGGGGGGATTTGACATTCAGTACTTC. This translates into CASSVAGGGFDIQYF.

Here the CDR3 DNA reads TGTGCCAGCAGCCTAGACAGTGACTATGGCTACACCTTC. It codes for CASSLDSDYGYTF. The chain couples TRBV9 to TRBJ1-2; tentatively, D is TRBD1 (5 bases). The V gene's germline CDR1 is SGDLS and CDR2 YYNGEE. CDR3 length: 13 residues. V lost 4 bases to trimming and J lost 3 bases, with 10 bases between them.

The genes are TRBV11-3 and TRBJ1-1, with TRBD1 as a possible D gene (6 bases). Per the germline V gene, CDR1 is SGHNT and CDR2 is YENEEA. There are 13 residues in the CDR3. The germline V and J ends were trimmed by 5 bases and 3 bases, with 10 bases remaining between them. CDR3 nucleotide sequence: TGTGCCAGCAGCAAAGGGGGGGACACTGAAGCTTTCTTT. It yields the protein CASSKGGDTEAFF.

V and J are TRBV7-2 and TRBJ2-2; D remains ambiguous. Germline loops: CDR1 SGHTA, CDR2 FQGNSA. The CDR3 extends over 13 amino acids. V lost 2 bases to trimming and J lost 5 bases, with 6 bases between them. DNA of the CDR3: TGTGCCAGCAGCTTAAAAGCGACCGGGGAGCTGTTTTTT. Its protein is CASSLKATGELFF.

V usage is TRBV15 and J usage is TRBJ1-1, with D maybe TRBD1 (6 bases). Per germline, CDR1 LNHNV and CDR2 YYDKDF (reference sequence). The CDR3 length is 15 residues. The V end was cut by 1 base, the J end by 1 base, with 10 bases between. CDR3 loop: CATSRGAGANTEAFF. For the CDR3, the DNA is TGTGCCACCAGCAGAGGAGCAGGGGCGAACACTGAAGCTTTCTTT.

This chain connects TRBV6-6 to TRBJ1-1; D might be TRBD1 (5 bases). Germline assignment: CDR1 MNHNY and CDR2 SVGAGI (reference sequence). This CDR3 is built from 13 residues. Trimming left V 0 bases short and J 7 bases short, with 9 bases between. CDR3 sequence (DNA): TGTGCCAGCAGTTACTCGGGGCCCATTGAAGCTTTCTTT. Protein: CASSYSGPIEAFF.

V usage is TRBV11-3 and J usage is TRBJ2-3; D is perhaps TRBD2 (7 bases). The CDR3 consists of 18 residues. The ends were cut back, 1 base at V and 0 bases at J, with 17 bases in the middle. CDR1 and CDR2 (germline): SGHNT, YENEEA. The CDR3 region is CASSLGGRGGPSTDTQYF. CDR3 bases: TGTGCCAGCAGCTTAGGTGGTCGCGGGGGCCCTAGCACAGATACGCAGTATTTT.

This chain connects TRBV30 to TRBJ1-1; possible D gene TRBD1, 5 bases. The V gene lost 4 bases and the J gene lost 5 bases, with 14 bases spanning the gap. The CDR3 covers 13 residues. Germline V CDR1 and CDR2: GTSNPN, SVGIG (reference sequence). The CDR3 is CAWNNRRETEAFF. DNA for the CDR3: TGTGCCTGGAATAACAGGAGGGAAACTGAAGCTTTCTTT.

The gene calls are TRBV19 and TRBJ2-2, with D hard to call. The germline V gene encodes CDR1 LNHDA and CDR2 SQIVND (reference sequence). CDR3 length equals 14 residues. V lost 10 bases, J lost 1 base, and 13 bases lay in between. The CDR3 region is CATLGSRNTGELFF. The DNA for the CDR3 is TGTGCCACTCTCGGGTCCCGGAACACCGGGGAGCTGTTTTTT. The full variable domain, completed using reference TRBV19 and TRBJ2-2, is DGGITQSPKYLFRKEGQNVTLSCEQNLNHDAMYWYRQDPGQGLRLIYYSQIVNDFQKGDIAEGYSVSREKKESFPLTVTSAQKNPTAFYLCATLGSRNTGELFFGEGSRLTVL.

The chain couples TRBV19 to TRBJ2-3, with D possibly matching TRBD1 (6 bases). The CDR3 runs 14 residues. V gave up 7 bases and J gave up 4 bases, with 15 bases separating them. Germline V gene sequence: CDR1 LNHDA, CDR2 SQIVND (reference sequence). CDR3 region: CASTWGQSADTQYF. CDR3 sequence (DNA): TGTGCCAGTACATGGGGACAAAGCGCAGATACGCAGTATTTT.

CDR3 loop: CASSDRSTDTQYF. CDR3 nucleotides: TGTGCCAGCAGTGACAGGTCCACAGATACGCAGTATTTT. The chain combines TRBV2 with TRBJ2-3; D is unclear. This CDR3 is 13 amino acids long. The V and J ends lost 3 bases and 2 bases respectively, with 6 bases between them. Germline CDR1 reads SNHLY; CDR2 reads FYNNEI.

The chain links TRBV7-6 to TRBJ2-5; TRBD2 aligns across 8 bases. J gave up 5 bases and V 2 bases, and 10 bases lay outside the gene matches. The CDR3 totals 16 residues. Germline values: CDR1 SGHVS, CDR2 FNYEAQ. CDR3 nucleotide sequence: TGTGCCAGCAGCTTAACCGGGACTAGACTTTTGGAGACCCAGTACTTC. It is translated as CASSLTGTRLLETQYF.

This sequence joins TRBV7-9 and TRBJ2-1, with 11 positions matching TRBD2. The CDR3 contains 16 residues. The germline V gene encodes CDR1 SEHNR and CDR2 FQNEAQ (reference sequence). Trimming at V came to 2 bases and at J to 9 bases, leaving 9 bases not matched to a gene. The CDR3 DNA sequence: TGTGCCAGCAGCTTATCTGGGACTAGCGGTCCGCTTGAGCAGTTCTTC. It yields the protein CASSLSGTSGPLEQFF.

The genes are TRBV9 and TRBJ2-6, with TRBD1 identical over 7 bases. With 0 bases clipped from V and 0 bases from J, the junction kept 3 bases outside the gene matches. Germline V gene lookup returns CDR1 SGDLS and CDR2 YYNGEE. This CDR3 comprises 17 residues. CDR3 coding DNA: TGTGCCAGCAGCGTAGAGGCAGGGGGCTCTGGGGCCAACGTCCTGACTTTC. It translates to CASSVEAGGSGANVLTF.

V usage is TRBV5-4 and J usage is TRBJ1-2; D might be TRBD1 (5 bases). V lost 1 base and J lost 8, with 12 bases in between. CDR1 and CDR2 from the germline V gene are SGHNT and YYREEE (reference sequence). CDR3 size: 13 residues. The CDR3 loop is CASSLFWGDGYTF. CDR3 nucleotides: TGTGCCAGCAGCTTGTTTTGGGGGGACGGCTACACCTTC.

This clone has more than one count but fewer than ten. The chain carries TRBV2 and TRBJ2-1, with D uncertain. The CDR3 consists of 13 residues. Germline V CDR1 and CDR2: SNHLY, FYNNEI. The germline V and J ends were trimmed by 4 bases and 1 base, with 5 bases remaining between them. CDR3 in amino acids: CASSAESYNEQFF. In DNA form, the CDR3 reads TGTGCCAGCAGTGCTGAGTCCTACAATGAGCAGTTCTTC.

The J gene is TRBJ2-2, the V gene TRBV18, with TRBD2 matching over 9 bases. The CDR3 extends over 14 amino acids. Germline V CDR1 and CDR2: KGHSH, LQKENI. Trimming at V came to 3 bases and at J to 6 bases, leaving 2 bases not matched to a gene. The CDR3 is CASSPIAGAGELFF. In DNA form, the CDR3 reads TGTGCCAGCTCACCCATAGCGGGGGCCGGGGAGCTGTTTTTT.

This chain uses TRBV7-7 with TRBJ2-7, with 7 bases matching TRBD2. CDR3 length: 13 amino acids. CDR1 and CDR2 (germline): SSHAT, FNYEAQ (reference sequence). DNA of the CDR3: TGTGCTTCTGGGGCTAGCGGTTCCTACGAGCAGTACTTC. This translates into CASGASGSYEQYF.

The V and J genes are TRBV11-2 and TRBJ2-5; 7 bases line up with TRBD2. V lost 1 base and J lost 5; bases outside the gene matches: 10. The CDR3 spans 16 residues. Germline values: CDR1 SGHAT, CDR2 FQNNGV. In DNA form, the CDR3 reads TGTGCCAGCAGCTTAGCGGGGAGGGCCAGAAAGGAGACCCAGTACTTC. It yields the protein CASSLAGRARKETQYF.

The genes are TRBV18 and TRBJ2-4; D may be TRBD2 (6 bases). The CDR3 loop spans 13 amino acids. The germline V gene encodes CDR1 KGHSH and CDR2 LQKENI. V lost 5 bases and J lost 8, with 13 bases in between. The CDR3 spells CASSVSREDIQYF. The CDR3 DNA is TGTGCCAGCTCAGTTTCCAGGGAGGACATTCAGTACTTC.

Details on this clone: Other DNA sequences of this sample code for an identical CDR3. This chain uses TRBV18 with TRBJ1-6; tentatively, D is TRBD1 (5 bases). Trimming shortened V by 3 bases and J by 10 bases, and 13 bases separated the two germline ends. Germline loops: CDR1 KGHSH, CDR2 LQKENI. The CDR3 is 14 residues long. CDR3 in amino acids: CASSPEGQGSPLHF. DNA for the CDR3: TGTGCCAGCTCACCGGAAGGGCAGGGATCACCCCTCCACTTT.

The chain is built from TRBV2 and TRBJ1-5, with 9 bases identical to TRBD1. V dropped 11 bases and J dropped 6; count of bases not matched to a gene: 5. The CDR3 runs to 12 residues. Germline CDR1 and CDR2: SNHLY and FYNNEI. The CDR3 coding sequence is TGTGCCGTACAGGGGGCTGGTCAGCCCCAGCATTTT. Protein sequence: CAVQGAGQPQHF. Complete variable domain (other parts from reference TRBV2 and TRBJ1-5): EPEVTQTPSHQVTQMGQEVILRCVPISNHLYFYWYRQILGQKVEFLVSFYNNEISEKSEIFDDQFSVERPDGSNFTLKIRSTKLEDSAMYFCAVQGAGQPQHFGDGTRLSIL.